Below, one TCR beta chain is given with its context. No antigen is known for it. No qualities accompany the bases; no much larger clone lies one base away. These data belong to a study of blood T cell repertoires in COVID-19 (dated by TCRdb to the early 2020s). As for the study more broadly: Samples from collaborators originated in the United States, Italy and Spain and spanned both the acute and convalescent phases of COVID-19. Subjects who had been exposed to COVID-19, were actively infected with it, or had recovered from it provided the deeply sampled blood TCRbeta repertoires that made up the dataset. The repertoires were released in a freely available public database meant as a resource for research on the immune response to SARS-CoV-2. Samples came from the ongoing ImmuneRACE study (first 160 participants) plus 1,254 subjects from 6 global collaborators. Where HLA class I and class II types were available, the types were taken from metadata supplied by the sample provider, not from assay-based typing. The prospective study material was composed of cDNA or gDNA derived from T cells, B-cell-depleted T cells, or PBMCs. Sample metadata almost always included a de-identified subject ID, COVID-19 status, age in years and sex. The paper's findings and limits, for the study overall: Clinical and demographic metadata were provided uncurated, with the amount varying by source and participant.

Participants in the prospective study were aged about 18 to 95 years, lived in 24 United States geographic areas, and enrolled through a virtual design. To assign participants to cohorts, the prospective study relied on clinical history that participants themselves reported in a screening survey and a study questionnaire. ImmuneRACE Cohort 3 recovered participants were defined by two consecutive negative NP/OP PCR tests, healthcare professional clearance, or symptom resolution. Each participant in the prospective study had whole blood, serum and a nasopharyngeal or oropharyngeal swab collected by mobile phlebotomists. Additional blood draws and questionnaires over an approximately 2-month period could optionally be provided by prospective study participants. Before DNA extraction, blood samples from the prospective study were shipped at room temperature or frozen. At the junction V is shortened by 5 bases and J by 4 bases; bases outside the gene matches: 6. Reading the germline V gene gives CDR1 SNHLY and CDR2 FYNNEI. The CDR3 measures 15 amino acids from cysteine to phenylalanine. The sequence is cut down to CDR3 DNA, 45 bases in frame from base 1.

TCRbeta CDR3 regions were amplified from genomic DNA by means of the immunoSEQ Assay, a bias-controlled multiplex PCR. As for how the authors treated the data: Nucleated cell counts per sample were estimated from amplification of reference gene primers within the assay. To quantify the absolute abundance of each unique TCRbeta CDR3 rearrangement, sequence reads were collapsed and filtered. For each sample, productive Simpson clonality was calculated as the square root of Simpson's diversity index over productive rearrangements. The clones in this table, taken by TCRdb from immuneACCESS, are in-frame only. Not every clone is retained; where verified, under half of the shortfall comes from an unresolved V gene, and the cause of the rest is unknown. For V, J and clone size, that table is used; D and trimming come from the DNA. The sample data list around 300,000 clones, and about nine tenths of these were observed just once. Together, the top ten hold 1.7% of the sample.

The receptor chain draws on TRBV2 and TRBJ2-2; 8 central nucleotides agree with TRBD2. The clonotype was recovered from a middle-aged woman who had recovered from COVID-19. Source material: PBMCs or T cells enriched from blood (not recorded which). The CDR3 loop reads CASSLSGRTTGELFF. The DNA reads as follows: TGTGCCAGCAGTTTGAGCGGGAGAACCACCGGGGAGCTGTTTTTT.